These 20 T cell receptor beta chains came from one sample sequenced in a study of shared clonotypes between healthy human individuals. Naive CD8 populations comprised CD45RO-negative cells positively selected for CCR7, excluding terminally differentiated effector memory CD45RA+ cells. Method: immunoSEQ multiplex PCR; TCRdb's copy keeps in-frame clones and lacks some. Among just over 2,000,000 clones listed, less than 95% were seen once. Input material: naive CD8+ T cells sorted from blood. These receptors originate from a man aged 18 to 30 in good health.

V and J are TRBV7-8 and TRBJ1-2, with TRBD1 matching over 7 bases. Germline CDR1 and CDR2: SGHVS and FQNEAQ. There are 15 residues in the CDR3. V gave up 1 base and J gave up 4 bases; unmatched junction bases: 6. CDR3: CASSLGTGVPYGYTF. The CDR3 nucleotides are TGTGCCAGCAGCTTAGGGACAGGAGTCCCCTATGGCTACACCTTC.

The J gene is TRBJ2-3, the V gene TRBV9, with 8 bases identical to TRBD2. The V segment lost 2 bases and the J segment 2 bases; nucleotides outside the gene matches: 7. The CDR3 has 16 residues. Per germline, CDR1 SGDLS and CDR2 YYNGEE. CDR3 coding DNA: TGTGCCAGCAGCGTGACAACGGGGGGGCTCACAGATACGCAGTATTTT. Translating gives CASSVTTGGLTDTQYF.

The chain has TRBV4-1 and TRBJ2-3; 10 positions match TRBD2. CDR3 length: 16 residues. Trimming cost V 6 bases and J 6 bases; bases outside gene matches: 12. Per the germline V gene, CDR1 is MGHRA and CDR2 is YSYEKL. The CDR3 nucleotides read TGCGCCAGCAGACCAAGCGGGGGGGCCGAAGGGGATACGCAGTATTTT. Translated, it gives CASRPSGGAEGDTQYF.

The rearrangement links TRBV6-5 to TRBJ1-2; D is perhaps TRBD1 (5 bases). Germline values: CDR1 MNHEY, CDR2 SVGAGI. The CDR3 spans 13 residues. V lost 2 bases and J 6 bases, leaving 10 bases between the germline ends. The DNA of the CDR3 is TGTGCCAGCAGTTACGGGGGACTAGATGGCTACACCTTC. Translation: CASSYGGLDGYTF.

V and J are TRBV29-1 and TRBJ1-1, with no clear D. The V gene lost 7 bases and the J gene lost 6 bases, with 18 bases spanning the gap. Germline V lookup: CDR1 SQVTM, CDR2 ANQGSEA. CDR3 size: 13 residues. The CDR3 DNA reads as TGCAGCGCCATGGTCGGGGTTAATTCTGAAGCTTTCTTT. Protein: CSAMVGVNSEAFF.

This chain joins TRBV5-1 and TRBJ2-7, with D possibly TRBD2 on 5 matching bases. The CDR3 is made up of 12 amino acids. V shed 1 base and J shed 5 bases, with 7 bases lying between them. CDR1 and CDR2 (germline): SGHRS, YFSETQ. In DNA form, the CDR3 reads TGCGCCAGCAGCTTGATAGCGCACGAGCAGTACTTC. Encoded protein: CASSLIAHEQYF.

The CDR3 region is CASSLVANNEQYF. The CDR3 DNA reads as TGTGCCAGCAGCTTGGTAGCTAACAACGAGCAGTACTTC. The chain couples TRBV5-6 to TRBJ2-7, with D uncertain. From germline, CDR1 is SGHDT and CDR2 YYEEEE. CDR3 length: 13 residues. V was shortened by 0 bases and J by 5 bases, with 9 bases between the two germline ends.

For this clone: Other nucleotide sequences from this sample produce the same CDR3. The J gene is TRBJ1-2, the V gene TRBV4-3, with a weak D call TRBD1 (5 bases). Deletions cut 1 base from V and 6 bases from J, with 12 bases between. The CDR3 has 14 amino acids. The germline V gene encodes CDR1 LGHNA and CDR2 YSLEER. The CDR3 protein is CASSQARGADGYTF. The DNA of the CDR3 is TGCGCCAGCAGCCAAGCTCGGGGCGCTGATGGCTACACCTTC.

The chain couples TRBV5-1 to TRBJ2-4; D not resolved. The CDR3 loop spans 14 amino acids. The V gene's germline CDR1 is SGHRS and CDR2 YFSETQ. V was trimmed by 8 bases and J by 6 bases, leaving 18 bases between them. CDR3 DNA sequence: TGCGCCAGGCCCGGGCCCCGAACCGCAAACATTCAGTACTTC. It codes for CARPGPRTANIQYF.

The chain uses TRBV9 and TRBJ2-7; 7 nucleotides line up with TRBD2. The germline CDR1 and CDR2 sequences are SGDLS and YYNGEE. This CDR3 spans 15 amino acids. J gave up 3 bases and V 2 bases, and 8 bases lay outside the gene matches. CDR3: CASSVGSGLIYEQYF. CDR3 nucleotide sequence: TGTGCCAGCAGCGTGGGGTCGGGACTAATCTACGAGCAGTACTTC.

The chain joins TRBV27 to TRBJ2-7, with D tentatively TRBD2 (5 bases). Germline V lookup: CDR1 MNHEY, CDR2 SMNVEV (reference sequence). The CDR3 covers 11 residues. CDR3 DNA sequence: TGTGCGAGGGAGTGGGACTACGAGCAGTACTTC. It specifies CAREWDYEQYF.

The chain uses TRBV10-2 and TRBJ1-1; the match to TRBD1 covers 10 bases. V lost 1 base, J lost 6 bases, and 8 bases stayed unmatched. From germline, CDR1 is WSHSY and CDR2 SAAADI. The length of the CDR3 is 16 residues. The DNA of the CDR3 is TGCGCCAGCAGTGAGTTAGGCGACAGGGGGCTTTCTGAAGCTTTCTTT. It specifies CASSELGDRGLSEAFF.

The CDR3 protein is CASSLVDTSYEQYF. CDR3 bases: TGTGCCAGCAGCTTAGTAGACACCTCCTACGAGCAGTACTTC. This rearrangement joins TRBV7-9 to TRBJ2-7; D ambiguous. Germline V gene data show CDR1 as SEHNR and CDR2 as FQNEAQ (reference sequence). The CDR3 loop spans 14 amino acids. Trimming removed 1 base from V and 0 bases from J, with 7 bases in between.

On this clone: Additional DNA sequences in this sample encode the identical CDR3. The V call is TRBV27, the J call TRBJ2-5, with 7 bases lining up with TRBD2. This CDR3 spans 14 amino acids. V shed 1 base, J shed 2 bases, and the junction held 1 base outside the gene matches. CDR1 and CDR2 (germline): MNHEY, SMNVEV (reference sequence). CDR3 DNA sequence: TGTGCCAGCAGTTTATTAGCGGGTCAAGAGACCCAGTACTTC. This encodes CASSLLAGQETQYF.

This sequence joins TRBV4-1 and TRBJ2-5, with unresolved D. This CDR3 comprises 15 residues. V was shortened by 2 bases and J by 4 bases, with 14 bases between the two germline ends. Looked up from germline, CDR1 is MGHRA and CDR2 is YSYEKL. CDR3 in DNA: TGCGCCAGCAGCCAACCAGCCGCGTCCTCAGAGACCCAGTACTTC. Translating it yields CASSQPAASSETQYF.

The chain recombines TRBV4-1 with TRBJ1-4; D remains unclear. The CDR3 loop spans 15 amino acids. Deletions cut 0 bases from V and 7 bases from J, with 12 bases between. Looked up from germline, CDR1 is MGHRA and CDR2 is YSYEKL. The DNA of the CDR3 is TGCGCCAGCAGCCAAGAATCCACAGATCCTGAAAAACTGTTTTTT. It codes for CASSQESTDPEKLFF.

This clone was detected once. The rearrangement links TRBV7-9 to TRBJ1-1; 12 nucleotides line up with TRBD1. The V gene end was trimmed by 1 base and the J gene end by 2 bases; junction bases not matched to a gene: 8. The germline gives CDR1 SEHNR, CDR2 FQNEAQ (reference sequence). There are 18 residues in the CDR3. The CDR3 region is CASSLEGTGGSFNTEAFF. As DNA, the CDR3 is TGTGCCAGCAGCTTAGAGGGGACAGGGGGCTCTTTCAACACTGAAGCTTTCTTT.

V is TRBV6-5 and J is TRBJ2-5; D is possibly TRBD1 (5 bases). In germline, CDR1 is MNHEY, CDR2 SVGAGI. The CDR3 loop spans 14 amino acids. V was pared by 2 bases and J by 2 bases, with 9 bases between. CDR3 sequence: CASSYGATQETQYF. The CDR3 DNA is TGTGCCAGCAGTTACGGGGCAACACAAGAGACCCAGTACTTC.

The V call is TRBV7-6, the J call TRBJ2-1; D gene unclear. V lost 4 bases, J lost 4 bases, and 11 bases lay in between. Germline CDR1 reads SGHVS; CDR2 reads FNYEAQ. The CDR3 length is 14 residues. The CDR3 DNA reads TGTGCCAGCAGCTCTTCGGACGGATACAATGAGCAGTTCTTC. It translates to CASSSSDGYNEQFF.

This clone has just one count. The genes are TRBV27 and TRBJ2-2; a possible D gene is TRBD2 (5 bases). Germline CDR1 MNHEY, CDR2 SMNVEV (reference sequence). The CDR3 contains 13 residues. Trimming cost V 4 bases and J 3 bases, with 6 bases left between them. The CDR3 nucleotides read TGTGCCAGCAGTTACGGGGACACCGGGGAGCTGTTTTTT. It encodes CASSYGDTGELFF.